The 24 T cell receptor beta chains below all came from one sample that was sequenced in a study of T cells after yellow fever vaccination. TCRdb passed the 5' RACE reads through MiXCR, listing each CDR3 protein once. Here the sample spans a few hundred thousand distinct CDR3 sequences, 4% being singletons. Sequences were derived from PBMCs, sampled 5 days after the yellow fever booster vaccination. These receptors were collected from a young man who received the YFV17D yellow fever vaccine.

This clonotype was seen only a few times. V usage is TRBV4-1 and J usage is TRBJ2-7, with D possibly matching TRBD1 (5 bases). There are 16 residues in the CDR3. The germline V gene has CDR1 MGHRA and CDR2 YSYEKL. V lost 0 bases to trimming and J lost 2 bases, with 14 bases between them. CDR3 nucleotide sequence: TGCGCCAGCAGCCAAGACTTTCCAGGGCGGCCCTACGAGCAGTACTTC. This codes for CASSQDFPGRPYEQYF.

There are a few counts of this clonotype. This chain connects TRBV6-5 to TRBJ2-7; D unresolved. The CDR3 length is 16 residues. V gave up 4 bases and J gave up 3 bases, with 19 bases separating them. Germline CDR1 is MNHEY and CDR2 is SVGAGI. The CDR3 DNA follows: TGTGCCAGCAGTTCTACCCCTCAATATAGCTACTACGAGCAGTACGTC. Protein: CASSSTPQYSYYEQYV.

This clonotype was recorded many times. This chain uses TRBV5-5 with TRBJ2-1; D unresolved. The V and J ends lost 2 bases and 0 bases respectively, with 9 bases between them. This CDR3 is built from 15 residues. Germline V gives CDR1 SGHKS, CDR2 YYEKEE (reference sequence). The DNA of the CDR3 is TGTGCCAGCAGCTTCTTACCAGACTCCTACAATGAGCAGTTCTTC. As protein: CASSFLPDSYNEQFF.

V usage is TRBV6-2 or TRBV6-3 and J usage is TRBJ2-2; D not resolved. Germline CDR1 MNHEY, CDR2 SVGEGT. The CDR3 covers 14 residues. V lost 7 bases to trimming and J lost 5 bases, with 14 bases between them. The CDR3 here is CASTLISSTGELFF. CDR3 sequence (DNA): TGTGCCAGCACCCTGATCTCCTCAACCGGGGAGCTGTTTTTT.

This clonotype was recorded many times. The rearrangement joins TRBV7-2 to TRBJ2-1; no clear D. There are 15 residues in the CDR3. Germline values: CDR1 SGHTA, CDR2 FQGNSA. Trimming removed 6 bases from V and 6 bases from J, with 18 bases in between. In DNA form, the CDR3 reads TGTGCCAGCAGACCGGCCCTAAGTGGAATCAATGAGCAGTTCTTC. Translation: CASRPALSGINEQFF.

This clonotype was counted ten times or more. This chain connects TRBV5-4 to TRBJ1-4, with D perhaps TRBD1 (5 bases). Germline assignment: CDR1 SGHNT and CDR2 YYREEE (reference sequence). Trimming left V 3 bases short and J 5 bases short, with 14 bases between. This CDR3 has 15 residues. CDR3 protein: CASSSRSRGNEKLFF. The CDR3 nucleotides are TGTGCCAGCAGCTCCCGGAGTAGGGGAAATGAAAAACTGTTTTTT.

This clonotype was picked up many times. The V gene is TRBV10-3, the J gene TRBJ1-2; 10 bases match TRBD1. Germline lookup yields CDR1 ENHRY and CDR2 SYGVKD. J gave up 1 base and V 6 bases, and 2 bases lay outside the gene matches. The CDR3 is 14 amino acids. In DNA form, the CDR3 reads TGTGCCATCAGCGGACAGGGGGGTAACTATGGCTACACCTTC. It yields the protein CAISGQGGNYGYTF.

This clonotype was counted at least ten times. This chain connects TRBV7-2 to TRBJ2-5; D is perhaps TRBD2 (7 bases). The CDR3 consists of 14 residues. V was shortened by 4 bases and J by 5 bases, with 14 bases between the two germline ends. CDR1 and CDR2 (germline): SGHTA, FQGNSA. CDR3 residues: CASSSEQGGETQYF. The CDR3 DNA sequence: TGTGCCAGCAGCTCAGAACAGGGAGGGGAGACCCAGTACTTC.

This sequence joins TRBV5-8 and TRBJ2-7, with D unresolved. From germline, CDR1 is SGHTS and CDR2 YDEGEE. This CDR3 region has 17 residues. V shed 3 bases and J shed 0 bases, with 19 bases lying between them. CDR3 sequence reads: CASSSRYDPSPSYEQYF. The DNA for the CDR3 is TGTGCCAGCAGCTCGCGTTACGACCCCAGCCCCTCCTACGAGCAGTACTTC.

This clonotype has at least ten counts. V is TRBV7-9 and J is TRBJ2-5; D remains unclear. CDR1 SEHNR and CDR2 FQNEAQ come from the germline V gene (reference sequence). This CDR3 region has 14 residues. V lost 6 bases, J lost 3 bases, and 14 bases lay in between. The CDR3 DNA is TGTGCCAGCAGACAACCGACTGGAAAAGAGACCCAGTACTTC. Protein: CASRQPTGKETQYF.

This clonotype was found many times. The chain links TRBV18 to TRBJ2-5, with D possibly matching TRBD1 (6 bases). CDR1 is KGHSH, CDR2 LQKENI, per germline. Trimming left V 3 bases short and J 8 bases short, with 25 bases between. This CDR3 has 17 amino acids. The CDR3 region is CASSPPQLRDTRVTQYF. The CDR3 region has the DNA TGTGCCAGCTCACCCCCTCAACTTCGGGACACTAGGGTCACCCAGTACTTC.

The gene calls are TRBV20-1 and TRBJ1-2; 7 nucleotides agree with TRBD1. After removal of 5 bases from V and 8 bases from J, the junction contained 11 bases not matched to a gene. The CDR3 totals 13 residues. Germline loops: CDR1 DFQATT, CDR2 SNEGSKA (reference sequence). In DNA form, the CDR3 reads TGCAGTGCTCATACAGGGGTTGGAAGGGGCTACACCTTC. Its translation is CSAHTGVGRGYTF.

This clonotype showed up many times. The rearrangement uses TRBV28 and TRBJ2-7; D is undetermined. Deletions cut 2 bases from V and 0 bases from J, with 11 bases between. The CDR3 is 15 residues long. Germline V gene sequence: CDR1 MDHEN, CDR2 SYDVKM. This CDR3 reads CASSLADYSSYEQYF. CDR3 nucleotide sequence: TGTGCCAGCAGTTTAGCCGATTATAGCTCCTACGAGCAGTACTTC.

This clonotype was counted a few times. The gene calls are TRBV4-1 and TRBJ2-1, with TRBD2 identical over 7 bases. The CDR3 is made up of 16 amino acids. Trimming at V came to 6 bases and at J to 3 bases, leaving 11 bases not matched to a gene. CDR1 is MGHRA and CDR2 is YSYEKL in the germline V gene. CDR3 protein: CASRSFSGDSYNEQFF. DNA for the CDR3: TGCGCCAGCAGATCCTTCAGCGGGGATAGCTACAATGAGCAGTTCTTC.

This clonotype was seen a handful of times. The chain links TRBV6-1 to TRBJ2-7; 8 nucleotides line up with TRBD1. V trimming: 5 bases; J trimming: 6 bases; junction bases outside the gene matches: 6. The V gene's germline CDR1 is MNHNS and CDR2 SASEGT. This CDR3 region has 13 residues. CDR3 sequence: CASSWAGGFEQYF. CDR3 sequence (DNA): TGTGCCAGCAGTTGGGCAGGGGGCTTCGAGCAGTACTTC.

This clonotype was observed a few times. The CDR3 sequence: CASSPLGAGANVLTF. In DNA, the CDR3 is TGTGCCAGCAGCCCATTGGGTGCTGGGGCCAACGTCCTGACTTTC. The V gene is TRBV2, the J gene TRBJ2-6; D unclear. The CDR3 contains 15 residues. The germline V gene encodes CDR1 SNHLY and CDR2 FYNNEI. V shed 6 bases and J shed 2 bases, with 11 bases lying between them.

This sequence joins TRBV7-9 and TRBJ1-4, with 11 nucleotides matching TRBD1. V shed 5 bases, J shed 8 bases, and the junction held 10 bases outside the gene matches. The CDR3 contains 16 residues. Germline V gives CDR1 SEHNR, CDR2 FQNEAQ (reference sequence). CDR3 amino acids: CASSPSQDRGHEKLFF. For the CDR3, the DNA is TGTGCCAGCAGCCCCTCCCAGGACAGGGGGCACGAAAAACTGTTTTTT.

A note on this clonotype: The junction differs from germline at one of its ends, possibly a read error. The CDR3 loop is CASSLAGGFPGELFF. The CDR3 DNA is TGTGCCAGCAGTCTAGCGGGGGGGTTCCCCGGGGAGCTGTTTTTT. The chain has TRBV12-3 or TRBV12-4 and TRBJ2-2, with TRBD2 matching over 12 bases. The CDR3 runs to 15 residues.

The chain recombines TRBV10-3 with TRBJ1-4, with 7 bases aligning to TRBD1. V shed 8 bases and J 3 bases; nucleotides not matched to a gene: 15. The CDR3 length is 17 residues. Germline V gives CDR1 ENHRY, CDR2 SYGVKD. The CDR3 here is CAILTSLLRGANEKLFF. In nucleotides, the CDR3 is TGTGCCATCCTAACGTCGCTTCTCAGGGGGGCTAATGAAAAACTGTTTTTT.

The CDR3 loop is CASSLDEASPGEQYF. DNA of the CDR3: TGCGCCAGCAGCTTGGACGAAGCCTCTCCGGGCGAGCAGTACTTC. The chain links TRBV5-1 to TRBJ2-7, with D hard to call. The CDR3 is 15 amino acids. The V end lost 0 bases, the J end lost 6 bases, and 16 bases lay between the germline ends. CDR1 is SGHRS and CDR2 is YFSETQ in the germline V gene.

The rearrangement joins TRBV10-3 to TRBJ2-2, with unresolved D. The V end lost 6 bases, the J end lost 6 bases, and 14 bases lay between the germline ends. The germline V gene encodes CDR1 ENHRY and CDR2 SYGVKD. The CDR3 is made up of 14 amino acids. This CDR3 is CAIRLVLGSGELFF. DNA for the CDR3: TGTGCCATCAGGCTAGTCCTGGGCTCCGGGGAGCTGTTTTTT.

This clonotype was counted only a few times. The chain joins TRBV20-1 to TRBJ2-3, with D possibly being TRBD2 (5 bases). V was shortened by 0 bases and J by 1 base, with 17 bases between the two germline ends. Per germline, CDR1 DFQATT and CDR2 SNEGSKA (reference sequence). The CDR3 totals 17 residues. As DNA, the CDR3 is TGCAGTGCTAGAGATGGAGGCTTCGACGGCGGCACAGATACGCAGTATTTT. This translates into CSARDGGFDGGTDTQYF.

The table lists this clonotype with a few counts. The V call is TRBV16, the J call TRBJ1-1; no clear D gene. Trimming left V 2 bases short and J 8 bases short, with 15 bases between. CDR1 and CDR2 from the germline V gene are KGHSY and FQNENV. The CDR3 is 14 amino acids. CDR3 protein: CASSQKDIAGEAFF. CDR3 DNA sequence: TGTGCCAGCAGCCAAAAGGATATAGCGGGGGAAGCTTTCTTT.

Only a few counts were recorded for this clonotype. The V call is TRBV2, the J call TRBJ2-3; 11 nucleotides align to TRBD2. Trimming at V came to 7 bases and at J to 3 bases, leaving 6 bases not matched to a gene. This CDR3 comprises 15 residues. Germline V lookup: CDR1 SNHLY, CDR2 FYNNEI. Here the CDR3 reads CASKPSGGNTDTQYF. The CDR3 nucleotides are TGTGCCAGCAAGCCTAGCGGGGGGAATACAGATACGCAGTATTTT. The full variable domain, in which reference TRBV2 and TRBJ2-3 provide the parts outside the CDR3, is EPEVTQTPSHQVTQMGQEVILRCVPISNHLYFYWYRQILGQKVEFLVSFYNNEISEKSEIFDDQFSVERPDGSNFTLKIRSTKLEDSAMYFCASKPSGGNTDTQYFGPGTRLTVL.